This T cell receptor beta chain was recorded in a study of response to subunit inactivated influenza vaccine. This clonotype has only a few counts. Its antigen is not known. One entry per CDR3 protein, called by TCRdb with MiXCR from the RT-PCR reads. Among 750,000 to 850,000 distinct CDR3 sequences listed, around 20% were seen once. Whole-study results and caveats: Authors suggested each seasonal influenza vaccination recruits few new T cells.

The receptor's source is a man between 45 and 60 years old who received an inactivated influenza vaccine. Sequencing used PBMCs from blood, obtained roughly 5 days after vaccination.

The CDR3 spells CASSLEFGGETQYF. Here the CDR3 DNA reads TGTGCCAGCAGCTTAGAATTCGGGGGAGAGACCCAGTACTTC. The V gene is TRBV11-2, the J gene TRBJ2-5, with a possible D match to TRBD2 (6 bases). Per the germline V gene, CDR1 is SGHAT and CDR2 is FQNNGV. Trimming removed 0 bases at V and 4 bases at J, with 9 bases between. This CDR3 is built from 14 residues.